These T cell receptor beta chains were read from a single sample in a study of CD8+ T cells in alopecia areata. The repertoire was sequenced with immunoSEQ multiplex PCR; TCRdb's copy has only in-frame clones and lacks some. This sample has some 170,000 clones, with almost 65% found just once. Sample: CD4+ T cells sorted from blood, taken at week 0. Receptors originate from a human donor with alopecia areata. Each CDR3 is given with its conserved first and last residue. A D gene is named only where the DNA matches it firmly. Only part of the rows carry a size: once, few, many, or a class if the clone is expanded.

abundance	v_gene	j_gene	d_gene	CDR3aa	CDR3nt
-	TRBV27	TRBJ2-6	-	CASSLEFSGANVLTF	TGTGCCAGCAGTTTAGAGTTCTCTGGGGCCAACGTCCTGACTTTC
-	TRBV29-1	TRBJ1-1	-	CSVVLPRSLTEAFF	TGCAGCGTCGTCCTCCCCCGAAGCCTTACTGAAGCTTTCTTT
-	TRBV9	TRBJ2-7	TRBD2	CASSGRAGGGEQYF	TGTGCCAGCAGCGGACGGGCGGGGGGCGGCGAGCAGTACTTC
-	TRBV30	TRBJ2-7	-	CAWSGGFSEQYF	TGTGCCTGGAGTGGGGGCTTTTCCGAGCAGTACTTC
-	TRBV9	TRBJ1-2	TRBD1	CASWDRGSYGYTF	TGTGCCAGCTGGGACAGGGGCTCGTATGGCTACACCTTC
-	TRBV4-3	TRBJ2-5	TRBD1	CASSQGPGGKETQYF	TGCGCCAGCAGCCAAGGTCCAGGGGGCAAAGAGACCCAGTACTTC
-	TRBV29-1	TRBJ2-7	-	CSVLARGNSEQYF	TGCAGCGTTTTGGCCAGGGGCAATAGCGAGCAGTACTTC
-	TRBV19	TRBJ2-1	TRBD1	CASSLQGETYNEQFF	TGTGCCAGTAGCCTACAGGGGGAAACCTACAATGAGCAGTTCTTC
-	TRBV29-1	TRBJ2-7	-	CSVDGQNEQYF	TGCAGCGTGGACGGACAGAACGAGCAGTACTTC
-	TRBV7-3	TRBJ1-1	-	CASSEGMNTEAFF	TGTGCCAGCAGCGAAGGGATGAACACTGAAGCTTTCTTT
-	TRBV15	TRBJ1-2	-	CATSRDGRTPYGYTF	TGTGCCACCAGCAGAGATGGCCGCACGCCCTATGGCTACACCTTC
-	TRBV15	TRBJ2-3	-	CATSRDLKDTQYF	TGTGCCACCAGCAGAGATCTGAAAGATACGCAGTATTTT
-	TRBV10-3	TRBJ1-6	-	CAITRDSYNSPLHF	TGTGCCATCACGCGGGACTCCTATAATTCACCCCTCCACTTT
-	TRBV30	TRBJ2-3	TRBD2	CARRTLAGDTQYF	TGTGCCCGAAGGACGCTAGCGGGGGATACGCAGTATTTT
-	TRBV12-5	TRBJ1-1	-	CASGPENTEAFF	TGTGCTAGTGGTCCCGAGAACACTGAAGCTTTCTTT
-	TRBV7-2	TRBJ1-2	-	CASSLDFGGYTF	TGTGCCAGCAGCTTAGACTTCGGCGGCTACACCTTC
-	TRBV29-1	TRBJ1-2	-	CSVEGVLGSTF	TGCAGCGTTGAGGGGGTACTGGGGAGCACCTTC
-	TRBV7-2	TRBJ1-5	-	CASSPRRGDMNQPQHF	TGTGCCAGCAGCCCCCGGCGGGGAGATATGAATCAGCCCCAGCATTTT
once	TRBV9	TRBJ2-3	TRBD2	CASSVAGGHTDTQYF	TGTGCCAGCAGCGTAGCGGGGGGGCACACAGATACGCAGTATTTT
-	TRBV29-1	TRBJ1-2	-	CSVDKGSDIDGGYTF	TGCAGCGTTGACAAGGGGTCGGATATCGACGGGGGCTACACCTTC
-	TRBV25-1	TRBJ1-2	-	CASLGQSQGSYGYTF	TGTGCCAGCCTCGGACAGAGCCAAGGTAGCTATGGCTACACCTTC
-	TRBV4-3	TRBJ2-5	-	CASSPGLWETQYF	TGCGCCAGCAGCCCCGGACTGTGGGAGACCCAGTACTTC